This passage covers 24 T cell receptor beta chains from one sample sequenced in a study of regulatory T cells in long-lasting Graves disease. Time point denoted: newly diagnosed GD, antithyroid drugs for less than 3 months. Scientists built the TCR library using RNA that was extracted from PBMCs. TCR beta libraries were built with iRepertoire HTBI primers and Arm-PCR of CDR3 regions. One entry per CDR3 protein results from TCRdb running MiXCR on the multiplex PCR reads. This sample carries about 400,000 distinct CDR3 sequences, approximately 16% of them seen once, and the ten largest clones take approximately 7.8%. The same sample was also used in a study of T cells in Graves' hyperthyroidism and ophthalmopathy.

Sequences were derived from peripheral blood mononuclear cells (PBMCs), sampled at new diagnosis, from a patient treated with antithyroid drugs. These receptors originate from a middle-aged woman with Graves disease.

This chain connects TRBV6-1 to TRBJ2-5; TRBD1 is a possible D gene (6 bases). This CDR3 is 14 amino acids long. The germline V gene encodes CDR1 MNHNS and CDR2 SASEGT. V was cut by 5 bases and J by 4 bases, with 14 bases left in between. The chain's CDR3 is CASSLIQGAETQYF. CDR3 bases: TGTGCCAGCAGTCTTATACAGGGAGCAGAGACCCAGTACTTC.

This clonotype occurred many times. The gene calls are TRBV28 and TRBJ1-2; a possible D gene is TRBD1 (5 bases). This CDR3 is built from 14 residues. CDR1 is MDHEN and CDR2 is SYDVKM in the germline V gene. Trimming removed 5 bases at V and 2 bases at J, with 12 bases between. CDR3 nucleotides: TGTGCCAGCAGTCCACCGACAGAGAACTATGGCTACACCTTC. Its protein product is CASSPPTENYGYTF.

This clonotype was seen a few times. The chain's CDR3 is CASSPSSPQSTGELFF. The DNA of the CDR3 is TGTGCCAGCTCACCGTCGTCCCCCCAATCCACCGGGGAGCTGTTTTTT. The V gene is TRBV18, the J gene TRBJ2-2; D is uncertain. Germline V gene sequence: CDR1 KGHSH, CDR2 LQKENI. The CDR3 covers 16 residues. The V gene lost 3 bases and the J gene lost 4 bases, with 15 bases spanning the gap.

This clonotype was observed many times. The CDR3 here is CASSTPSTDTQYF. CDR3 coding DNA: TGTGCCAGCAGCACGCCTAGCACAGATACGCAGTATTTT. This sequence joins TRBV7-2 and TRBJ2-3; D unclear. Germline CDR1 and CDR2: SGHTA and FQGNSA. V was trimmed by 5 bases and J by 0 bases, leaving 6 bases between them. The CDR3 sequence is 13 residues long.

This clonotype was detected ten times or more. The junction and the germline gene differ at one end; a read error may be behind it. The chain recombines TRBV28 with TRBJ2-5, with TRBD1 matching 7 bases. The CDR3 sequence is 13 residues long. Germline V gene sequence: CDR1 MDHEN, CDR2 SYDVKM. CDR3 coding DNA: TGTGCCAGCAGTTTCGTGACGGGACAGCTTAAGGACTTC. Translation: CASSFVTGQLKDF. The full variable domain, completed using reference TRBV28 and TRBJ2-5, is DVKVTQSSRYLVKRTGEKVFLECVQDMDHENMFWYRQDPGLGLRLIYFSYDVKMKEKGDIPEGYSVSREKKERFSLILESASTNQTSMYLCASSFVTGQLKDFGPGTRLLVL.

The CDR3 protein is CASKLPGQGIEKLFF. CDR3 DNA: TGTGCCAGCAAATTACCGGGACAGGGTATCGAAAAACTGTTTTTT. The chain couples TRBV27 to TRBJ1-4; 9 bases are shared with TRBD1. Germline CDR1 reads MNHEY; CDR2 reads SMNVEV (reference sequence). The CDR3 has 15 residues. V dropped 7 bases and J dropped 8; count of bases not matched to a gene: 11. Filled out from reference TRBV27 and TRBJ1-4, the complete variable domain reads EAQVTQNPRYLITVTGKKLTVTCSQNMNHEYMSWYRQDPGLGLRQIYYSMNVEVTDKGDVPEGYKVSRKEKRNFPLILESPSPNQTSLYFCASKLPGQGIEKLFFGSGTQLSVL.

The table lists this clonotype with a few counts. This may stem from a read error, because a much larger clone lies one nucleotide away. The rearrangement links TRBV2 to TRBJ1-1, with D unclear. This CDR3 is 14 amino acids long. Per germline, CDR1 SNHLY and CDR2 FYNNEI. The CDR3 coding sequence is TGTGCCAGCTGGGCTCAGTACATGAACATTGAAGCTTTCTTT. Protein product: CASWAQYMNIEAFF.

The chain recombines TRBV10-3 with TRBJ2-3; D call uncertain. Trimming took 7 bases from V and 3 from J, leaving 14 bases between them. Germline V CDR1 and CDR2: ENHRY, SYGVKD. This CDR3 is built from 14 residues. CDR3 DNA sequence: TGTGCCATCAAATCCGGACCTATGACAGATACGCAGTATTTT. Protein: CAIKSGPMTDTQYF.

The V and J genes are TRBV4-1 and TRBJ2-5; D ambiguous. The V gene's germline CDR1 is MGHRA and CDR2 YSYEKL. The germline V and J ends were trimmed by 6 bases and 2 bases, with 16 bases remaining between them. The CDR3 extends over 15 amino acids. CDR3 region: CASSPKATSQETQYF. CDR3 sequence (DNA): TGCGCCAGCAGTCCAAAAGCCACCTCTCAAGAGACCCAGTACTTC.

This clonotype has a count of ten or more. The chain links TRBV11-2 to TRBJ1-1, with D maybe TRBD1 (5 bases). The germline CDR1 and CDR2 sequences are SGHAT and FQNNGV. The V and J ends lost 4 bases and 1 base respectively, with 22 bases between them. The CDR3 contains 18 residues. CDR3 amino acids: CASSSIEGTFPENTEAFF. In DNA form, the CDR3 reads TGTGCCAGCAGCTCCATAGAGGGGACCTTCCCTGAGAACACTGAAGCTTTCTTT.

The V and J genes are TRBV19 and TRBJ1-4, with 7 bases aligning to TRBD1. V gave up 7 bases and J gave up 6 bases; unmatched junction bases: 11. CDR1 is LNHDA and CDR2 is SQIVND in the germline V gene (reference sequence). The CDR3 has 15 amino acids. The CDR3 DNA sequence: TGTGCCAGTACCCTGACAGGGTGGGGAGATGAAAAACTGTTTTTT. Protein product: CASTLTGWGDEKLFF.

The gene calls are TRBV4-1 and TRBJ2-5, with TRBD2 as a possible D gene (5 bases). The CDR3 consists of 13 residues. Trimming cost V 3 bases and J 5 bases, with 10 bases left between them. Looked up from germline, CDR1 is MGHRA and CDR2 is YSYEKL. The CDR3 reads CASSQRERETQYF. CDR3 nucleotides: TGCGCCAGCAGCCAGAGGGAGAGGGAGACCCAGTACTTC.

This chain connects TRBV6-2 or TRBV6-3 to TRBJ2-7, with 7 bases that match TRBD2. Trimming took 4 bases from V and 3 from J; bases not matched to a gene: 18. The V gene's germline CDR1 is MNHEY and CDR2 SVGEGT. The CDR3 length is 18 residues. DNA of the CDR3: TGTGCCAGCAGTTTCCCAAGACGCTCCGGACTAGTACTCTACGAGCAGTACTTC. Protein sequence: CASSFPRRSGLVLYEQYF.

This clonotype was recorded at least ten times. The chain joins TRBV20-1 to TRBJ2-7, with D perhaps TRBD2 (6 bases). Looked up from germline, CDR1 is DFQATT and CDR2 is SNEGSKA (reference sequence). CDR3 length: 13 residues. With 3 bases removed from V and 4 bases from J, the gap between germline ends came to 13 bases. The CDR3 nucleotides read TGCAGTGCTAGGGAGACTGGGACTTACGAGCAGTACTTC. As protein: CSARETGTYEQYF.

This clonotype appeared many times. The CDR3, as DNA: TGTGCCAGCCGACAGCTATCTGGGGCCAACGTCCTGACTTTC. Translated, it gives CASRQLSGANVLTF. This sequence joins TRBV12-3 or TRBV12-4 and TRBJ2-6; the D gene is possibly TRBD1 (5 bases). The CDR3 is 14 amino acids. V lost 8 bases and J lost 1, with 9 bases in between.

This clonotype was detected a few times. The junction departs from germline at one end; a sequencing error may be responsible. CDR3 protein: CVSSELRGRSNRYTF. As DNA, the CDR3 is TGTGTCAGCAGTGAACTTCGGGGACGGTCTAATCGCTACACCTTC. The V call is TRBV6-2 or TRBV6-3, the J call TRBJ1-2; a weak D match, TRBD1 (5 bases). The CDR3 spans 15 residues. The V gene's germline CDR1 is MNHEY and CDR2 SVGEGT.

This clonotype was observed at least ten times. The chain is built from TRBV11-2 and TRBJ2-1; no definite D call. Germline lookup yields CDR1 SGHAT and CDR2 FQNNGV. The ends were cut back, 0 bases at V and 10 bases at J, with 4 bases in the middle. The CDR3 is 11 amino acids. The CDR3 sequence is CASSLENEQFF. CDR3 sequence (DNA): TGTGCCAGCAGCTTAGAAAACGAGCAGTTCTTC.

A few counts support this clonotype. This chain joins TRBV19 and TRBJ2-2, with TRBD1 identical over 8 bases. CDR3 length: 15 amino acids. Losses at the gene ends were 4 bases for V and 5 bases for J; bases not matched to a gene: 6. Germline V gene lookup returns CDR1 LNHDA and CDR2 SQIVND (reference sequence). CDR3 bases: TGTGCCAGTAGTAATGGACAGGGAAGGACCGGGGAGCTGTTTTTT. It is translated as CASSNGQGRTGELFF.

This clonotype has a count of ten or more. The chain uses TRBV5-1 and TRBJ1-1; a possible D gene is TRBD1 (5 bases). V lost 3 bases and J lost 5, with 17 bases in between. Germline CDR1 is SGHRS and CDR2 is YFSETQ. The CDR3 covers 15 residues. CDR3 sequence (DNA): TGCGCCAGCAGCTCCCGGGACGGCTCTAGGACTGAAGCTTTCTTT. Amino acid sequence: CASSSRDGSRTEAFF.

Many counts were recorded for this clonotype. The chain links TRBV6-2 or TRBV6-3 to TRBJ2-7; 9 bases align to TRBD1. CDR1 MNHEY and CDR2 SVGEGT come from the germline V gene. V shed 5 bases and J 2 bases; nucleotides not matched to a gene: 7. The CDR3 is 15 amino acids. CDR3 loop: CASSIGQGPTYEQYF. The CDR3 DNA follows: TGTGCCAGCAGTATAGGACAGGGGCCCACCTACGAGCAGTACTTC.

This clonotype was recorded many times. The chain combines TRBV20-1 with TRBJ2-5; D could derive from TRBD1 or TRBD2 (5 bases each). This CDR3 spans 13 amino acids. With 3 bases removed from V and 7 bases from J, the gap between germline ends came to 15 bases. The V gene's germline CDR1 is DFQATT and CDR2 SNEGSKA (reference sequence). The CDR3: CSASGARSGTQYF. CDR3 coding DNA: TGCAGTGCTAGCGGGGCCCGTTCCGGGACCCAGTACTTC.

This clonotype was picked up many times. This rearrangement joins TRBV24-1 to TRBJ2-1; D possibly uses TRBD1 or TRBD2 (6 bases each). CDR3 size: 18 residues. Germline V lookup: CDR1 KGHDR, CDR2 SFDVKD. V was shortened by 4 bases and J by 3 bases, with 21 bases between the two germline ends. CDR3 nucleotide sequence: TGTGCCACCAGTGACTCCGGGGGCGGAGGAGGGTTCTACAATGAGCAGTTCTTC. Its translation is CATSDSGGGGGFYNEQFF.

The genes are TRBV28 and TRBJ1-4; D is perhaps TRBD1 (6 bases). This CDR3 has 15 residues. The V gene's germline CDR1 is MDHEN and CDR2 SYDVKM. V lost 5 bases, J lost 5 bases, and 15 bases lay in between. The CDR3 DNA reads TGTGCCAGCAGTCCACCCCACGGACAGAATGAAAAACTGTTTTTT. This codes for CASSPPHGQNEKLFF. Filled out from reference TRBV28 and TRBJ1-4, the complete variable domain reads DVKVTQSSRYLVKRTGEKVFLECVQDMDHENMFWYRQDPGLGLRLIYFSYDVKMKEKGDIPEGYSVSREKKERFSLILESASTNQTSMYLCASSPPHGQNEKLFFGSGTQLSVL.

This clonotype has at least ten counts. CDR3 in DNA: TGTGCCAGTAGTATCGGGACTAGCGGGATCGGTGAGACCCAGTACTTC. Its translation: CASSIGTSGIGETQYF. The V gene is TRBV19, the J gene TRBJ2-5; 13 bases line up with TRBD2. V dropped 3 bases and J dropped 5; count of bases not matched to a gene: 6. In germline, CDR1 is LNHDA, CDR2 SQIVND (reference sequence). The CDR3 contains 16 residues.